This T cell receptor (beta chain) was sequenced in a study of radiation and T cells in renal cell carcinoma. Trimming took 5 bases from V and 4 from J, leaving 15 bases between them. The germline V gene has CDR1 SGHRS and CDR2 YFSETQ. The CDR3 has 14 residues. Treatment specified: treatment-naive control, cytoreductive nephrectomy. The tumor was a clear cell renal cell carcinoma. This table comes from immunoSEQ multiplex PCR, and its TCRdb copy is limited to in-frame clones, with some not included. The sample records some 25,000 clones, nearly 60% being singletons. The sequence was collected from a man aged 35 to 55 with renal cell carcinoma. The chain recombines TRBV5-1 with TRBJ2-5, with D perhaps being TRBD1 or TRBD2 (6 bases each). The starting material was tumor tissue, obtained from a patient whose treatment was nephrectomy without radiotherapy. CDR3: CASSDRGDRETQYF. The CDR3 region has the DNA TGCGCCAGCAGTGATAGGGGGGATCGAGAGACCCAGTACTTC.